The source of this T cell receptor beta chain is a study of control samples from healthy donors and cancer patients. V was clipped by 4 bases and J by 3 bases, with 10 bases between them. Germline assignment: CDR1 SGHNT and CDR2 YYREEE (reference sequence). This CDR3 region has 13 residues. A remark on this clone: At the DNA level, this CDR3 is encoded by other sequences in the same sample as well.

Clones were sequenced by immunoSEQ multiplex PCR, and TCRdb holds only the in-frame ones, with some missing. There are 45,000 to 60,000 clones in the sample; 94% occur only once, and approximately 4.3% lies in the top ten. This clonotype originated in a man aged 25 to 40 in good health. The specimen sequenced was blood. This sequence joins TRBV5-4 and TRBJ1-1, with D hard to call. CDR3 protein: CASSSWIDTEAFF. CDR3 nucleotides: TGTGCCAGCAGCAGTTGGATAGACACTGAAGCTTTCTTT.